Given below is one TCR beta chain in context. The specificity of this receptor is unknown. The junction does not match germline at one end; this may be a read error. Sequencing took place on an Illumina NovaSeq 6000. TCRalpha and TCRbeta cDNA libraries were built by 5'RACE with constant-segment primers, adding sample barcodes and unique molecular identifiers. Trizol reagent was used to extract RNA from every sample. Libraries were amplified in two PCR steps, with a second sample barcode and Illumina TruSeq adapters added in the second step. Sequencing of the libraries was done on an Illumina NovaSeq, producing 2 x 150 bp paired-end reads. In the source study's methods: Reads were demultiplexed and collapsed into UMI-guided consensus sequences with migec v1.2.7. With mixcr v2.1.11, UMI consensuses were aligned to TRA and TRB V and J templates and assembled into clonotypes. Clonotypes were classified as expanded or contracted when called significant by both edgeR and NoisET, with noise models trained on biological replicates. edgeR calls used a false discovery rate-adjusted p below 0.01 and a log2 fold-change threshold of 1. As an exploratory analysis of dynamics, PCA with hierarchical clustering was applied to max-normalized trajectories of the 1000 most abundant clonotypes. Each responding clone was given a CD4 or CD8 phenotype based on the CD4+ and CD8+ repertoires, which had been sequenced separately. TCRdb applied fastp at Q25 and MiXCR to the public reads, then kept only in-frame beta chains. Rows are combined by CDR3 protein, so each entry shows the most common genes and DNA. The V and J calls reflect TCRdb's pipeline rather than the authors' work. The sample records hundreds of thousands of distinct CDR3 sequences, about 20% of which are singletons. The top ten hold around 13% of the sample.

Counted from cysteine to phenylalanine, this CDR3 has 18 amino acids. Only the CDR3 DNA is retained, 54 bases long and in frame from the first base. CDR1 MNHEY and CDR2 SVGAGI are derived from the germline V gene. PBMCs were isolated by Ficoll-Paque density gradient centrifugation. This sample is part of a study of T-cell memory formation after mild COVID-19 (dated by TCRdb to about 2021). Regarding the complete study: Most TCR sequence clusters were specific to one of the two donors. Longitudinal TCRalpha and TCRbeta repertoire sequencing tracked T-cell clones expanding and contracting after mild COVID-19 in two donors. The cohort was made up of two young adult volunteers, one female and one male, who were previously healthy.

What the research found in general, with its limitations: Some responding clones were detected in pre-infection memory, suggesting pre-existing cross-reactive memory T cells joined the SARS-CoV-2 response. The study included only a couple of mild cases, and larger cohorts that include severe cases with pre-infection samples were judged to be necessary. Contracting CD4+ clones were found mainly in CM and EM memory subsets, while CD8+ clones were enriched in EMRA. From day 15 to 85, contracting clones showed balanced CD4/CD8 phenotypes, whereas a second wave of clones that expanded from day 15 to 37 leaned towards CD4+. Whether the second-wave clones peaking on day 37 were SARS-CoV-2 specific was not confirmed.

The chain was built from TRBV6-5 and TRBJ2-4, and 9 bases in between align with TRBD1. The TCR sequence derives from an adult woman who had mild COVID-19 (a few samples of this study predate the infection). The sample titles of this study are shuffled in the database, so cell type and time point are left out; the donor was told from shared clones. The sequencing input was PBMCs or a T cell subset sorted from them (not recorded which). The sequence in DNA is TGTGCCAGAAGTTACTCGTTCTCTGACAGGGGGGCCAAAAACATTCAGTACTTC. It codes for CARSYSFSDRGAKNIQYF.